This TCR beta chain is from a study of blood T cell repertoires in COVID-19. On the study more broadly: Specimens from acute and convalescent COVID-19 originated in the United States, Italy and Spain.

Participant reports of clinical history set cohort assignment. The germline CDR1 and CDR2 sequences are MDHEN and SYDVKM. The CDR3 has 12 residues. Trimming left V 6 bases short and J 4 bases short, with 9 bases between. This table comes from immunoSEQ multiplex PCR, and its TCRdb copy is limited to in-frame clones, with some not included. This sample yields 250,000 to 350,000 clones, of which nearly 90% are seen a single time; about 1% belongs to the top ten. In its sample, this clone was seen a few times. The sequence derives from a woman in her 30s who had recovered from COVID-19. Sample: PBMCs or T cells enriched from blood (not recorded which). The chain couples TRBV28 to TRBJ1-2; D not resolved. CDR3 sequence reads: CASRQNRYGYTF. The CDR3 region has the DNA TGTGCCAGCAGACAGAACCGCTATGGCTACACCTTC.